The clone carrying this T cell receptor (beta chain) has more than one count but fewer than ten. Its antigen is still unknown. TCRdb ran MiXCR on the reads and lists one entry per CDR3 protein. The repertoire holds roughly 600,000 distinct CDR3 sequences, with approximately 25% as singletons. This specimen comes from a study of T cell repertoires in cytomegalovirus infection. V lost 0 bases to trimming and J lost 4 bases, with 7 bases between them. The germline CDR1 and CDR2 sequences are SGDLS and YYNGEE. This CDR3 spans 14 amino acids. Notes on the study in general: Clonotype analysis showed dominance of the ex vivo response by HLA-C-restricted CMV-specific TCR beta clonotypes. Using cumulative public TCR beta family frequency, the authors identified those who carried CMV together with the relevant HLA.

The specimen was CD8+ T cells from PBMCs. The clonotype originates from a human donor in good health (CMV status not recorded). Some clones in this sample may be carry-over from other donors' samples. The rearrangement uses TRBV9 and TRBJ2-2, with D perhaps assigned TRBD1 or TRBD2 (5 bases each). The DNA for the CDR3 is TGTGCCAGCAGCGTAGGAGGGACCACCGGGGAGCTGTTTTTT. It codes for CASSVGGTTGELFF.